A single sample gave rise to the 23 T cell receptor beta chains below, sequenced in a study of OX40 agonist ivuxolimab in advanced cancers. Clones were sequenced by immunoSEQ multiplex PCR, and TCRdb holds only the in-frame ones, with some missing. Of tens of thousands of clones in the sample, more than 75% are singletons; the top ten hold around 0.95%. The sample here was CD4+ or CD8+ T cells sorted from blood, taken in a trial of the OX40 agonist ivuxolimab. These receptors came from an adult with an advanced solid tumor such as melanoma, head and neck, liver or kidney cancer.

This clone has just one count. V usage is TRBV5-1 and J usage is TRBJ2-1; 10 nucleotides align to TRBD2. From germline, CDR1 is SGHRS and CDR2 YFSETQ. The CDR3 length is 17 residues. V trimming: 0 bases; J trimming: 8 bases; junction bases outside the gene matches: 11. The CDR3 nucleotides are TGCGCCAGCAGCTTGGTGGCTAGCGGGAGTGGGTTGGATGAGCAGTTCTTC. Its protein is CASSLVASGSGLDEQFF.

The chain carries TRBV4-2 and TRBJ2-7, with a weak D call TRBD1 (6 bases). CDR1 and CDR2 from the germline V gene are LGHNA and YNFKEQ. The CDR3 has 14 residues. The V end was cut by 3 bases, the J end by 2 bases, with 11 bases between. The CDR3 protein is CASSHRTATYEQYF. The CDR3, as DNA: TGTGCCAGCAGCCATAGGACAGCCACCTACGAGCAGTACTTC.

The chain couples TRBV13 to TRBJ2-5; no reliable D call. There are 12 residues in the CDR3. The ends were cut back, 5 bases at V and 4 bases at J, with 8 bases in the middle. Germline-derived CDR1 and CDR2 are PRHDT and FYEKMQ (reference sequence). The CDR3, as DNA: TGTGCCAGCAGCGGCAAGGGAGAGACCCAGTACTTC. It translates to CASSGKGETQYF.

With respect to this clone: The germline gene is not matched at one end of the junction; a read error may be the cause. V is TRBV6-1 and J is TRBJ1-2, with D maybe TRBD1 (6 bases). This CDR3 comprises 14 residues. Germline loops: CDR1 MNHNS, CDR2 SASEGT. This CDR3 is CASSSEMLSVGAIF. CDR3 nucleotide sequence: TGTGCCAGCAGTTCGGAAATGCTTTCTGTGGGGGCCATCTTC.

The chain links TRBV5-1 to TRBJ2-3, with D tentatively TRBD1 (6 bases). This CDR3 spans 17 amino acids. Germline-derived CDR1 and CDR2 are SGHRS and YFSETQ. V lost 5 bases and J 0 bases, leaving 19 bases between the germline ends. As DNA, the CDR3 is TGCGCCAGCAGTATGGGGTACAGGGACGCTAGCACAGATACGCAGTATTTT. Protein product: CASSMGYRDASTDTQYF.

V usage is TRBV29-1 and J usage is TRBJ1-1; D gene ambiguous. Trimming removed 2 bases at V and 6 bases at J, with 19 bases between. Germline assignment: CDR1 SQVTM and CDR2 ANQGSEA. The CDR3 has 15 amino acids. The CDR3 DNA is TGCAGCGTTGAAAAGAAAACTCAGCACTACCCTGAAGCTTTCTTT. This gives the protein CSVEKKTQHYPEAFF.

This chain links TRBV6-1 with TRBJ1-5; TRBD1 matches at 8 bases. The V segment lost 2 bases and the J segment 7 bases; nucleotides outside the gene matches: 7. CDR3 length: 15 residues. Per germline, CDR1 MNHNS and CDR2 SASEGT. This CDR3 reads CASSEFQGARQPQHF. CDR3 nucleotide sequence: TGTGCCAGCAGTGAATTTCAGGGGGCAAGACAGCCCCAGCATTTT.

This chain uses TRBV5-7 with TRBJ2-5; D unclear. TRBV5-7 carries the ORF label, with uncertain function. Trimming stripped 3 bases from V and 2 bases from J, with 14 bases between. CDR3 length equals 15 residues. The CDR3 DNA reads as TGTGCCAGCAGCTCCTATCGACGGATTCAAGAGACCCAGTACTTC. Protein: CASSSYRRIQETQYF.

The chain has TRBV30 and TRBJ1-1; tentative D call: TRBD1 (5 bases). Trimming took 3 bases from V and 7 from J, leaving 6 bases between them. This CDR3 is built from 10 residues. The germline gives CDR1 GTSNPN, CDR2 SVGIG (reference sequence). CDR3 loop: CAWRRGEAFF. DNA for the CDR3: TGTGCCTGGAGGAGGGGTGAAGCTTTCTTT.

The J gene is TRBJ1-1, the V gene TRBV6-5, with a weak D call TRBD1 (5 bases). The germline V and J ends were trimmed by 2 bases and 4 bases, with 11 bases remaining between them. This CDR3 has 14 residues. Germline-derived CDR1 and CDR2 are MNHEY and SVGAGI. CDR3 sequence reads: CASSYIREGTEAFF. Here the CDR3 DNA reads TGTGCCAGCAGTTACATCAGGGAAGGCACTGAAGCTTTCTTT.

The chain carries TRBV11-3 and TRBJ2-7, with D perhaps assigned TRBD1 or TRBD2 (5 bases each). Germline-derived CDR1 and CDR2 are SGHNT and YENEEA. The V end lost 0 bases, the J end lost 7 bases, and 10 bases lay between the germline ends. The CDR3 covers 13 residues. The CDR3 region is CASSLDGAREQYF. In DNA form, the CDR3 reads TGTGCCAGCAGCTTAGACGGGGCGCGGGAGCAGTACTTC. Based on the CDR3 plus reference TRBV11-3 and TRBJ2-7, the full variable domain is EAGVVQSPRYKIIEKKQPVAFWCNPISGHNTLYWYLQNLGQGPELLIRYENEEAVDDSQLPKDRFSAERLKGVDSTLKIQPAELGDSAVYLCASSLDGAREQYFGPGTRLTVT.

This chain connects TRBV29-1 to TRBJ2-1; possible D gene TRBD2, 5 bases. Germline-derived CDR1 and CDR2 are SQVTM and ANQGSEA. V lost 3 bases, J lost 6 bases, and 15 bases lay in between. The CDR3 runs 14 residues. This CDR3 is CSVDKASRANEQFF. The DNA for the CDR3 is TGCAGCGTTGATAAGGCGTCGCGGGCCAATGAGCAGTTCTTC.

The genes are TRBV2 and TRBJ2-3, with TRBD2 matching over 15 bases. V dropped 5 bases and J dropped 2; count of bases not matched to a gene: 11. The germline CDR1 and CDR2 sequences are SNHLY and FYNNEI. CDR3 length equals 19 residues. This chain's CDR3 is CASSLGLAGGPSITDTQYF. The CDR3 DNA follows: TGTGCCAGCAGTCTTGGACTAGCGGGAGGGCCTAGTATCACAGATACGCAGTATTTT.

In DNA, the CDR3 is TGTGCCAGCAGTTATGAAGTTAACTATGGCTACACCTTC. Its protein product is CASSYEVNYGYTF. The chain couples TRBV6-5 to TRBJ1-2; the D is unclear. Germline CDR1 and CDR2: MNHEY and SVGAGI. Trimming pared 3 bases from V and 1 base from J, leaving 6 bases between. This CDR3 comprises 13 residues.

This chain joins TRBV5-6 and TRBJ2-3; 14 bases are shared with TRBD2. Germline CDR1 and CDR2: SGHDT and YYEEEE. This CDR3 contains 17 residues. The V segment lost 1 base and the J segment 4 bases; nucleotides outside the gene matches: 5. The CDR3 nucleotides are TGTGCCAGCAGCTTGAGACTAGCGGGAGGGCCCTCAGATACGCAGTATTTT. This codes for CASSLRLAGGPSDTQYF. Complete variable domain (other parts from reference TRBV5-6 and TRBJ2-3): DAGVTQSPTHLIKTRGQQVTLRCSPKSGHDTVSWYQQALGQGPQFIFQYYEEEERQRGNFPDRFSGHQFPNYSSELNVNALLLGDSALYLCASSLRLAGGPSDTQYFGPGTRLTVL.

The chain couples TRBV7-3 to TRBJ2-2, with 11 positions matching TRBD2. The CDR3 covers 16 residues. Germline loops: CDR1 SGHTA, CDR2 FQGTGA. Trimming cost V 4 bases and J 1 base; bases outside gene matches: 2. This CDR3 is CASSWGTSGNTGELFF. CDR3 bases: TGTGCCAGCAGCTGGGGGACTAGCGGGAACACCGGGGAGCTGTTTTTT. Supplemented by reference TRBV7-3 and TRBJ2-2, the full variable domain reads GAGVSQTPSNKVTEKGKYVELRCDPISGHTALYWYRQSLGQGPEFLIYFQGTGAADDSGLPNDRFFAVRPEGSVSTLKIQRTERGDSAVYLCASSWGTSGNTGELFFGEGSRLTVL.

J is TRBJ2-7 and V is TRBV28; 8 bases align to TRBD2. V trimming: 3 bases; J trimming: 2 bases; junction bases outside the gene matches: 6. CDR1 MDHEN and CDR2 SYDVKM come from the germline V gene. The CDR3 is made up of 15 amino acids. The CDR3 bases are TGTGCCAGCAGTTTGGGGACTAGGGGTCCCTACGAGCAGTACTTC. Protein sequence: CASSLGTRGPYEQYF.

V usage is TRBV21-1 and J usage is TRBJ2-2; no DNA check was done on the table's D call, TRBD2. TRBV21-1 represents a pseudogene. CDR3 size: 10 residues. The CDR3 region is CVKRVGELFF. In DNA, the CDR3 is TGTGTAAAGAGGGTCGGGGAGCTGTTTTTT.

The J gene is TRBJ1-5, the V gene TRBV2; D uncertain. V dropped 6 bases and J dropped 0 bases, with 12 bases sitting between them. Germline loops: CDR1 SNHLY, CDR2 FYNNEI. CDR3 length: 15 amino acids. CDR3 in amino acids: CASSPDGFSNQPQHF. The CDR3 bases are TGTGCCAGCAGCCCGGACGGGTTTAGCAATCAGCCCCAGCATTTT.

J is TRBJ1-5 and V is TRBV10-3, with D maybe TRBD1 (6 bases). The ends were cut back, 3 bases at V and 2 bases at J, with 26 bases in the middle. This CDR3 comprises 20 residues. Per germline, CDR1 ENHRY and CDR2 SYGVKD. CDR3 amino acids: CAISEGGGRLTLGGNQPQHF. The DNA for the CDR3 is TGTGCCATCAGTGAAGGGGGTGGCAGGTTGACCCTGGGGGGCAATCAGCCCCAGCATTTT.

This sequence joins TRBV6-5 and TRBJ1-5; D is unclear. Germline lookup yields CDR1 MNHEY and CDR2 SVGAGI. Between the trimmed V and J ends, which lost 6 bases and 1 base, there was a span of 4 bases. The CDR3 spans 12 residues. CDR3: CASSTSNQPQHF. CDR3 coding DNA: TGTGCCAGCAGCACAAGCAATCAGCCCCAGCATTTT.

The chain couples TRBV11-2 to TRBJ2-1, with 7 bases matching TRBD2. V was clipped by 1 base and J by 8 bases; unmatched bases: 11. The CDR3 has 16 amino acids. Germline V CDR1 and CDR2: SGHAT, FQNNGV. The CDR3 is CASSLVTGGRWDEQFF. The CDR3 DNA reads as TGTGCCAGCAGCTTAGTAACCGGCGGGAGATGGGATGAGCAGTTCTTC.

The CDR3 region has the DNA TGTGCCAGCAGTGGGGGGACTAGCGGGAGTAGAGATACGCAGTATTTT. Translated: CASSGGTSGSRDTQYF. The chain recombines TRBV25-1 with TRBJ2-3; 14 positions agree with TRBD2. The germline CDR1 and CDR2 sequences are MGHDK and SYGVNS. J gave up 5 bases and V 4 bases, and 5 bases lay outside the gene matches. This CDR3 comprises 16 residues.